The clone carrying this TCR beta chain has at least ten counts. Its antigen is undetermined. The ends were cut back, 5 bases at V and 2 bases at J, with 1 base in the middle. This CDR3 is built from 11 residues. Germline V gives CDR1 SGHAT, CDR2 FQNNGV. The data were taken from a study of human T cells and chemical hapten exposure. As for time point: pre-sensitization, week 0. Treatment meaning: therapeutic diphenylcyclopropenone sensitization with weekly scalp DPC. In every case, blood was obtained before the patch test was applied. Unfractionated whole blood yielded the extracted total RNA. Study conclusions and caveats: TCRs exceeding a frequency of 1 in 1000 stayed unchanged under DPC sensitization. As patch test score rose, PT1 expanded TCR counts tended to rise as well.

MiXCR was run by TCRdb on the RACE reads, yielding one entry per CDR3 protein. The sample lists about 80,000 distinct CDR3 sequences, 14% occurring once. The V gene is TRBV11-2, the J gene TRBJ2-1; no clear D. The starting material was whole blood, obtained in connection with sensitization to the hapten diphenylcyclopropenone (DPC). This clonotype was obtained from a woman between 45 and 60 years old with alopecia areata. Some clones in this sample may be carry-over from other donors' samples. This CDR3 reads CASSPYNEQFF. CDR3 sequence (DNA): TGTGCCAGCAGCCCCTACAATGAGCAGTTCTTC.